The clone carrying this T cell receptor (beta chain) was recorded only once. Method: immunoSEQ multiplex PCR; TCRdb's copy keeps in-frame clones and lacks some. The sample shows approximately 290,000 clones, around 90% of them seen only once. This specimen comes from a study of blood T cell repertoires in COVID-19. Overall study context: The origin of the acute and convalescent COVID-19 samples was the United States, Italy and Spain.

Two negative PCRs, clearance, or symptom resolution were required of recovered Cohort 3 donors. In germline, CDR1 is KGHSH, CDR2 LQKENI. This CDR3 region has 14 residues. V dropped 6 bases and J dropped 3 bases, with 14 bases sitting between them. This clonotype originated in a woman aged 30 to 39 who had recovered from COVID-19. The chain recombines TRBV18 with TRBJ1-1; D remains unclear. Source material: PBMCs or T cells enriched from blood (not recorded which). The CDR3 loop is CASSHNRGDTEAFF. CDR3 coding DNA: TGTGCCAGCTCCCATAATCGGGGTGACACTGAAGCTTTCTTT.